Each of the 15 T cell receptor beta chains below was sequenced from the same sample in a study of T cell changes during pregnancy in multiple sclerosis. TCRdb's table, derived via immunoSEQ multiplex PCR, lists solely in-frame clones and lacks some. Of about 87,000 clones listed, around 93% were seen once; the top ten hold 1.4%. The specimen was peripheral blood, collected in the third trimester of pregnancy. These receptors came from a female donor in good health, enrolled as a control in a pregnancy study.

This chain links TRBV13 with TRBJ2-2, with 10 bases matching TRBD1. V lost 3 bases, J lost 5 bases, and 9 bases stayed unmatched. The CDR3 is 17 amino acids. Germline lookup yields CDR1 PRHDT and CDR2 FYEKMQ (reference sequence). CDR3 in amino acids: CASSFRQGALSTGELFF. The DNA for the CDR3 is TGTGCCAGCAGCTTCCGACAGGGGGCATTATCGACCGGGGAGCTGTTTTTT.

The chain joins TRBV10-1 to TRBJ2-5; D is uncertain. Germline assignment: CDR1 WNHNN and CDR2 SYGVQD (reference sequence). There are 14 residues in the CDR3. V lost 0 bases, J lost 5 bases, and 10 bases lay in between. CDR3 sequence: CASSESSLFETQYF. CDR3 DNA sequence: TGCGCCAGCAGTGAGTCGTCACTTTTCGAGACCCAGTACTTC.

This clone was found once. The V and J genes are TRBV7-9 and TRBJ2-3, with D perhaps matching TRBD1 (6 bases). CDR1 is SEHNR and CDR2 is FQNEAQ in the germline V gene (reference sequence). The CDR3 covers 19 residues. V gave up 5 bases and J gave up 1 base, with 25 bases separating them. Here the CDR3 DNA reads TGTGCCAGCAGCCCTAGGCCCGCCGCACAGGGATCGGGCACAGATACGCAGTATTTT. The encoded protein is CASSPRPAAQGSGTDTQYF.

J is TRBJ2-7 and V is TRBV9; 11 bases align to TRBD2. The CDR3 runs to 17 residues. V lost 0 bases to trimming and J lost 6 bases; unmatched junction nucleotides: 11. Per the germline V gene, CDR1 is SGDLS and CDR2 is YYNGEE. CDR3 bases: TGTGCCAGCAGCGTAGGTAGCGGGAGGGCCATCCGTCTCGAGCAGTACTTC. Its protein product is CASSVGSGRAIRLEQYF.

The rearrangement joins TRBV10-3 to TRBJ1-4, with 9 bases that match TRBD1. With V trimmed by 6 bases and J by 5 bases, 7 bases remained unmatched. Germline CDR1 reads ENHRY; CDR2 reads SYGVKD. This CDR3 is built from 15 residues. The CDR3 nucleotides are TGTGCCATCAGCCAGGGACAGGGATCGAATGAAAAACTGTTTTTT. Translated: CAISQGQGSNEKLFF.

Only one count was recorded for this clone. The chain combines TRBV7-8 with TRBJ2-7; 8 nucleotides line up with TRBD1. Looked up from germline, CDR1 is SGHVS and CDR2 is FQNEAQ. The CDR3 loop spans 12 amino acids. J lost 6 bases, V lost 6 bases, and 4 bases had no gene match. For the CDR3, the DNA is TGTGCCAGCAGTGACAGGGGCGGCGAGCAGTACTTC. It translates to CASSDRGGEQYF.

This rearrangement joins TRBV5-1 to TRBJ2-1; the D gene is possibly TRBD2 (5 bases). V was clipped by 0 bases and J by 4 bases, with 8 bases between them. This CDR3 spans 14 amino acids. The germline gives CDR1 SGHRS, CDR2 YFSETQ. In DNA form, the CDR3 reads TGCGCCAGCAGCTTGGCAGGACTTTACAATGAGCAGTTCTTC. Protein sequence: CASSLAGLYNEQFF.

The chain joins TRBV6-1 to TRBJ1-1, with D maybe TRBD1 (6 bases). Trimming pared 2 bases from V and 4 bases from J, leaving 14 bases between. Germline V gene data show CDR1 as MNHNS and CDR2 as SASEGT. The CDR3 loop spans 15 amino acids. The CDR3 spells CASSEQQGLATEAFF. In DNA form, the CDR3 reads TGTGCCAGCAGTGAACAACAGGGTTTGGCCACTGAAGCTTTCTTT.

V is TRBV28 and J is TRBJ2-5, with 9 bases fitting TRBD2. Trimming at V came to 2 bases and at J to 5 bases, leaving 6 bases not matched to a gene. This CDR3 spans 15 amino acids. In germline, CDR1 is MDHEN, CDR2 SYDVKM. CDR3: CASSLGGRAGETQYF. Here the CDR3 DNA reads TGTGCCAGCAGTTTAGGCGGGAGGGCGGGGGAGACCCAGTACTTC.

The gene calls are TRBV15 and TRBJ2-1; 7 bases line up with TRBD1. From germline, CDR1 is LNHNV and CDR2 YYDKDF (reference sequence). The CDR3 sequence is 15 residues long. V shed 2 bases, J shed 3 bases, and the junction held 4 bases outside the gene matches. This CDR3 reads CATSRSQGLYNEQFF. The CDR3 DNA follows: TGTGCCACCAGCAGATCACAGGGGCTCTACAATGAGCAGTTCTTC. The complete variable domain, with remaining parts taken from reference TRBV15 and TRBJ2-1, reads DAMVIQNPRYQVTQFGKPVTLSCSQTLNHNVMYWYQQKSSQAPKLLFHYYDKDFNNEADTPDNFQSRRPNTSFCFLDIRSPGLGDTAMYLCATSRSQGLYNEQFFGPGTRLTVL.

CDR3 amino acids: CASSIGSSGREVQYF. The CDR3 DNA sequence: TGTGCCAGTAGTATAGGATCTAGCGGGAGGGAGGTCCAGTACTTC. The rearrangement joins TRBV19 to TRBJ2-5; 12 bases agree with TRBD2. V shed 1 base, J shed 10 bases, and the junction held 7 bases outside the gene matches. Germline V gene data show CDR1 as LNHDA and CDR2 as SQIVND (reference sequence). The CDR3 length is 15 residues. Based on the CDR3 plus reference TRBV19 and TRBJ2-5, the full variable domain is DGGITQSPKYLFRKEGQNVTLSCEQNLNHDAMYWYRQDPGQGLRLIYYSQIVNDFQKGDIAEGYSVSREKKESFPLTVTSAQKNPTAFYLCASSIGSSGREVQYFGPGTRLLVL.

This chain links TRBV7-6 with TRBJ2-3; possibly TRBD1 for D (5 bases). Germline V gene sequence: CDR1 SGHVS, CDR2 FNYEAQ. The CDR3 loop spans 16 amino acids. V gave up 1 base and J gave up 4 bases, with 15 bases separating them. The CDR3: CASSLGWQGNPDTQYF. In DNA, the CDR3 is TGTGCCAGCAGCTTAGGCTGGCAGGGAAACCCAGATACGCAGTATTTT. Together with reference TRBV7-6 and TRBJ2-3, the CDR3 gives the full variable domain: GAGVSQSPRYKVTKRGQDVALRCDPISGHVSLYWYRQALGQGPEFLTYFNYEAQQDKSGLPNDRFSAERPEGSISTLTIQRTEQRDSAMYRCASSLGWQGNPDTQYFGPGTRLTVL.

This rearrangement joins TRBV28 to TRBJ1-5, with D possibly being TRBD1 (6 bases). Trimming stripped 6 bases from V and 3 bases from J, with 9 bases between. Germline V gene data show CDR1 as MDHEN and CDR2 as SYDVKM. The CDR3 contains 13 residues. CDR3 bases: TGTGCCAGCAGCCGACAGGCCAATCAGCCCCAGCATTTT. Encoded protein: CASSRQANQPQHF.

This clone appeared a single time. The rearrangement links TRBV7-9 to TRBJ2-1; the match to TRBD2 covers 11 bases. This CDR3 spans 17 amino acids. J was trimmed by 7 bases and V by 4 bases; bases with no gene match: 12. CDR1 SEHNR and CDR2 FQNEAQ come from the germline V gene (reference sequence). The CDR3 here is CASSSLAGGYVDNEQFF. CDR3 sequence (DNA): TGTGCCAGCAGCTCCTTAGCGGGAGGGTACGTCGATAATGAGCAGTTCTTC.

The CDR3 nucleotides read TGTGCCAGCAGTGGTCAACAGTCCTATGGCTACACCTTC. Translation: CASSGQQSYGYTF. V gene TRBV2 combines with J gene TRBJ1-2; D remains unclear. This CDR3 spans 13 amino acids. CDR1 and CDR2 (germline): SNHLY, FYNNEI. The germline V and J ends were trimmed by 4 bases and 4 bases, with 10 bases remaining between them.